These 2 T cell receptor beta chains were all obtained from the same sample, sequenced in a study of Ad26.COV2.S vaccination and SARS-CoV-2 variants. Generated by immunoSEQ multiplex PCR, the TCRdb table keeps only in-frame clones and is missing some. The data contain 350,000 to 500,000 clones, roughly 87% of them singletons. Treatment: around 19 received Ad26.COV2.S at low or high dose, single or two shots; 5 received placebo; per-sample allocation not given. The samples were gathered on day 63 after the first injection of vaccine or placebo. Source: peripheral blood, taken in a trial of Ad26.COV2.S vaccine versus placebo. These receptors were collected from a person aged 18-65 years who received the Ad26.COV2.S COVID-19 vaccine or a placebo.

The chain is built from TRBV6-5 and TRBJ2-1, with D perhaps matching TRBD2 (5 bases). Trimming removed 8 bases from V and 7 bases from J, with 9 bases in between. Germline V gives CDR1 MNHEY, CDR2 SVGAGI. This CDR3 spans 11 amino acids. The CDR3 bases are TGTGCCAGCGGGAGACAAAATGAGCAGTTCTTC. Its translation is CASGRQNEQFF.

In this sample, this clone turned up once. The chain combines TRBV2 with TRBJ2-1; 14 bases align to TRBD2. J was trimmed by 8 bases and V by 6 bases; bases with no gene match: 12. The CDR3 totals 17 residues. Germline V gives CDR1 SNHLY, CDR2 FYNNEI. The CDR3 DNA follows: TGTGCCAGCAGAATAAGGGGGACTAGCGGGAGTAGAGATGAGCAGTTCTTC. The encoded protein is CASRIRGTSGSRDEQFF.